A single sample is the source of the 16 T cell receptor beta chains below, sequenced in a study of CD8+ T cells in alopecia areata. RNA extraction was followed by reverse transcription into cDNA, which acted as the sequencing template. Measured with immunoSEQ multiplex PCR; TCRdb has only the in-frame clones, and not every one. The repertoire holds some 130,000 clones, with more than 40% as singletons. Here the sequenced sample was CD8+ T cells sorted from blood, taken at week 0. Receptor source: a human donor with alopecia areata.

This clone has more than one count but fewer than ten. CDR3 loop: CASSDSYEQYF. Here the CDR3 DNA reads TGTGCCAGCAGCGACTCCTACGAGCAGTACTTC. The chain has TRBV7-2 and TRBJ2-7; D is unclear. CDR1 and CDR2 from the germline V gene are SGHTA and FQGNSA. This CDR3 is 11 amino acids long. Trimming cost V 5 bases and J 0 bases, with 2 bases left between them.

This clone was observed a few times. CDR3: CASGGVWGTEAFF. Here the CDR3 DNA reads TGTGCCAGTGGAGGGGTATGGGGAACTGAAGCTTTCTTT. The V gene is TRBV25-1, the J gene TRBJ1-1; weak D call: TRBD1 (5 bases). CDR3 length equals 13 residues. Germline V gives CDR1 MGHDK, CDR2 SYGVNS. V lost 9 bases, J lost 5 bases, and 16 bases lay in between. The full variable domain, in which reference TRBV25-1 and TRBJ1-1 provide the parts outside the CDR3, is EADIYQTPRYLVIGTGKKITLECSQTMGHDKMYWYQQDPGMELHLIHYSYGVNSTEKGDLSSESTVSRIRTEHFPLTLESARPSHTSQYLCASGGVWGTEAFFGQGTRLTVV.

With regard to this clone: This specimen includes other DNA sequences encoding the same CDR3. This chain joins TRBV5-6 and TRBJ2-7, with D possibly matching TRBD2 (5 bases). V shed 2 bases and J shed 6 bases, with 6 bases lying between them. CDR1 and CDR2 (germline): SGHDT, YYEEEE. The CDR3 extends over 11 amino acids. CDR3 nucleotide sequence: TGTGCCAGCAGCTTTGCGGGCGAGCAGTACTTC. Translated: CASSFAGEQYF.

The V call is TRBV2, the J call TRBJ2-5, with D unclear. The end of the DNA is better explained by TRBJ2-7, so the J call may be wrong. Germline V gene data show CDR1 as SNHLY and CDR2 as FYNNEI. This CDR3 has 13 amino acids. The CDR3 DNA reads as TGTGCCAGCAGTGTAGGTACAGCCTACGAGCAGTACTTC. Translated, it gives CASSVGTAYEQYF.

This chain connects TRBV29-1 to TRBJ2-2, with 8 bases aligning to TRBD1. V gave up 7 bases and J gave up 1 base; unmatched junction bases: 11. The CDR3 extends over 16 amino acids. In germline, CDR1 is SQVTM, CDR2 ANQGSEA. CDR3 coding DNA: TGCAGCGCCAGGGTGGCCGGACAGGGGAACACCGGGGAGCTGTTTTTT. Its protein is CSARVAGQGNTGELFF.

This clone showed up just a few times. CDR3 sequence (DNA): TGTGCCAGCAGTTACTCGGAGAATCGCGAGCAGTACTTC. It is translated as CASSYSENREQYF. This sequence joins TRBV6-6 and TRBJ2-7; no definite D call. The CDR3 length is 13 residues. The germline V gene has CDR1 MNHNY and CDR2 SVGAGI (reference sequence). Trimming left V 0 bases short and J 6 bases short, with 9 bases between.

This clone came up a few times. DNA of the CDR3: TGTGCCATCAGTGATTACGACAGGGCTAGCTCCTACGAGCAGTACTTC. Its translation: CAISDYDRASSYEQYF. V gene TRBV10-3 combines with J gene TRBJ2-7, with 7 bases lining up with TRBD1. Germline values: CDR1 ENHRY, CDR2 SYGVKD. J was trimmed by 0 bases and V by 3 bases; bases with no gene match: 8. The CDR3 spans 16 residues.

In this sample, this clone turned up a few times. This chain connects TRBV29-1 to TRBJ1-1; D gene uncertain. The CDR3 loop spans 11 amino acids. From germline, CDR1 is SQVTM and CDR2 ANQGSEA. The CDR3 protein is CSAYDMFEAFF. The CDR3, as DNA: TGCAGTGCGTACGACATGTTCGAAGCTTTCTTT.

The CDR3 DNA reads TGTGCCAGCAGCTCGGCGTCTTCCTACGAGCAGTACTTC. Its protein is CASSSASSYEQYF. This chain joins TRBV7-6 and TRBJ2-7; D uncertain. The CDR3 contains 13 residues. In germline, CDR1 is SGHVS, CDR2 FNYEAQ. The V end was cut by 4 bases, the J end by 1 base, with 8 bases between.

This clone has just a few counts. The genes are TRBV30 and TRBJ2-3; D is possibly TRBD2 (6 bases). The CDR3 totals 13 residues. V gave up 2 bases and J gave up 6 bases, with 12 bases separating them. Germline values: CDR1 GTSNPN, CDR2 SVGIG (reference sequence). In DNA form, the CDR3 reads TGTGCCTGGAGTTGGACTGGGGGGGATACGCAGTATTTT. Its protein is CAWSWTGGDTQYF.

With respect to this clone: An end of the junction differs from the germline gene, which may be a read error. CDR3 loop: CASSDSSGGYNEQFF. The CDR3 region has the DNA TGTGCCAGCAGTGACTCTAGCGGGGGCTACAATGAGCAGTTCTTC. This chain uses TRBV10-3 with TRBJ2-1; 10 nucleotides agree with TRBD2. The CDR3 spans 15 residues. CDR1 is ENHRY and CDR2 is SYGVKD in the germline V gene.

The V call is TRBV6-1, the J call TRBJ2-1; 9 bases map to TRBD1. The CDR3 is 14 residues long. Looked up from germline, CDR1 is MNHNS and CDR2 is SASEGT. With V trimmed by 3 bases and J by 4 bases, 1 base remained unmatched. CDR3 DNA sequence: TGTGCCAGCAGTGAGGGGACAGGGTACAATGAGCAGTTCTTC. Residues: CASSEGTGYNEQFF.

This clone was counted only a few times. In nucleotides, the CDR3 is TGTGCCAGCAGTGTCCCGAGGAACTTGGGTGAGACCCAGTACTTC. Translating it yields CASSVPRNLGETQYF. The chain has TRBV25-1 and TRBJ2-5; D ambiguous. Looked up from germline, CDR1 is MGHDK and CDR2 is SYGVNS. V lost 4 bases and J 5 bases, leaving 17 bases between the germline ends. The CDR3 contains 15 residues.

This clone came up a few times. The rearrangement links TRBV27 to TRBJ2-1; the match to TRBD2 covers 9 bases. CDR1 is MNHEY and CDR2 is SMNVEV in the germline V gene (reference sequence). CDR3 length: 15 residues. J was trimmed by 3 bases and V by 8 bases; bases with no gene match: 8. The CDR3 protein is CASDRRGGVYNEQFF. CDR3 in DNA: TGTGCCAGCGACCGACGCGGGGGGGTCTACAATGAGCAGTTCTTC.

This chain joins TRBV10-1 and TRBJ2-5; D not certain. Germline V gene sequence: CDR1 WNHNN, CDR2 SYGVQD (reference sequence). Trimming removed 6 bases from V and 5 bases from J, with 10 bases in between. The CDR3 covers 12 residues. This CDR3 reads CASRDPRETQYF. CDR3 sequence (DNA): TGCGCCAGCAGGGACCCCCGGGAGACCCAGTACTTC.

The chain combines TRBV4-2 with TRBJ2-2; TRBD2 matches 7 bases. Per the germline V gene, CDR1 is LGHNA and CDR2 is YNFKEQ. V trimming: 0 bases; J trimming: 1 base; junction bases outside the gene matches: 8. The CDR3 is 18 residues long. CDR3 region: CASSQELPERENTGELFF. CDR3 bases: TGTGCCAGCAGCCAAGAGTTACCGGAGCGGGAGAACACCGGGGAGCTGTTTTTT.